The T cell receptor (beta chain) under discussion was sequenced for a study of read filtering for tumor transcriptome and immune sequencing (dated by TCRdb to 2020 to 2022). In the study overall: The cohort consisted of about 17 male and around 14 female patients, with a mean age of around 66 years and an age range of roughly 45 to 80. By revised international staging, eight or nine patients were R-ISS I, roughly 17 were R-ISS II and over five were R-ISS III. Per sample, about 3.5 to 11 million TCR-region mapped reads were obtained with IR-seq, compared with only about 85 to 1,400 with RNA-seq. Whole-transcriptome libraries were prepared with the TruSeq RNA Access Library Prep Kit after DNase treatment. A main aim was a read-filtering strategy for immune repertoire data, specifically whether clonotypes supported by a single read should be removed. Using the same bone marrow samples, the study compared TCR repertoires obtained by targeted immune repertoire sequencing with those obtained by bulk whole-transcriptome sequencing. Overall results and qualifications from the work: Removing single-read clonotypes increased the correlation between IR-seq and RNA-seq shared clonotype proportions. The sorted CD138-negative fraction was a mixed bone marrow immune population, not purified T cells. IR-seq captured clonotypes at much higher depth and more reliably than RNA-seq, and smaller IR-seq throughput sufficed to identify most shared clonotypes. Single-read clonotypes made up roughly four fifths of clonotypes but only 3.5% to 4% of total reads in IR-seq, compared with approximately 75% of clonotypes and under 45% of reads in RNA-seq.

CDR3 length: 15 amino acids, cysteine to phenylalanine. Solely the CDR3 DNA is kept, with 45 bases framed from the first base. TCR libraries were built from about 400 ng RNA with the Immunoverse kit, using molecular barcoded adaptors covering alpha/delta and beta/gamma chains. TCR library preparation used the same RNA that went into transcriptome sequencing. Sequencing of the TCR libraries was done on an Illumina HiSeq 4000 with 2 x 150 cycles. For the original study's pipeline: Using MiXCR, which included quality filtering and error correction, TCR reads were aligned to human V, D, J and C references and then assembled into CDR3 clonotypes. The tcR package in R was used to analyze clonotype counts and gene usage diversity. Raw mapping reads were checked after the RNA-seq reads had been mapped by STAR aligner version 2.5.3a onto the human GRCh37 genome. To test how sequencing depth affects detected clonotypes, IR-seq fastq files were randomly downsampled with Seqtk 1.3. TCRdb reran the public reads through fastp at Q25 and MiXCR, keeping productive beta chains. When rows share a CDR3 protein, they turn into one entry using the most common DNA and genes. In this record, the V and J calls reflect TCRdb's handling and not the investigators' own analysis. For this sample the table gives about 50,000 distinct CDR3 sequences, of which around 19% were detected only once. The top ten clonotypes cover 30% to 45% of the sample.

This clonotype was counted ten times or more. The clone's antigen remains unknown. Base qualities are not at hand, and no much larger clone is one base apart. Each patient had bone marrow sampled at the time of active disease. Ficoll-Hypaque density gradient centrifugation was used to isolate bone marrow mononuclear cells. CD138-negative cells were obtained by negative selection after labeling with CD138 magnetic microbeads on a MACS separator, removing myeloma plasma cells. Flow cytometry on an Attune NxT with CD138 antibodies was used to check the purity of the isolated cells. TRIzol reagent was used to extract total RNA, and a NanoDrop spectrophotometer was used to quantify the extracted RNA. For each patient, the CD138-negative bone marrow sample underwent paired RNA-seq and IR-seq.

The specimen was a population of CD138-negative cells sorted from bone marrow. The cell subset or site label here, explained by the study, means: bone marrow mononuclear cells depleted of CD138+ plasma/myeloma cells by negative magnetic selection. The rearranged chain carries TRBV12-2 and TRBJ2-7; the DNA was not used to check the table's D call, TRBD2. TRBV12-2 is a known pseudogene. The receptor comes from a donor at least 40 years old with multiple myeloma. The CDR3 protein: CASRPWTSGSYEQYF. The DNA is as follows: TGTGCAAGTCGCCCCTGGACTAGCGGGTCCTACGAGCAGTACTTC.